The clone carrying this TCR beta chain has only a few counts. What it binds is unknown. The TCR beta cDNA libraries carried unique molecular identifiers. Between roughly 1 and 10 million T cells gave rise to around 500,000 cDNA molecules. TCRdb recomputed calls from the PCR reads with MiXCR, one row per CDR3 protein. The table has over 250,000 distinct CDR3 sequences, 35% to 45% seen once. The data were obtained in a study of post-analysis software for immune sequencing data. Study observations and caveats: Those with multiple sclerosis, the patient group, showed significantly lower normalized Chao1 diversity than controls. With F measure, samples from one preparation batch clustered together strongly.

The sample consisted of blood. This receptor was obtained from a girl between 10 and 17 years old with multiple sclerosis.

In nucleotides, the CDR3 is TGCGCCAGCAGCTTGGCTCTCAGCCGAACTGAAGCTTTCTTT. Amino acid sequence: CASSLALSRTEAFF. The chain employs TRBV5-1 and TRBJ1-1; D is unclear. The CDR3 has 14 amino acids. Trimming cost V 0 bases and J 5 bases, with 11 bases left between them. Germline CDR1 is SGHRS and CDR2 is YFSETQ.